The next 8 T cell receptor beta chains were all read from a single sample in a study of response to subunit inactivated influenza vaccine. TCRdb recomputed calls from the RT-PCR reads with MiXCR, one row per CDR3 protein. The sample lists more than 700,000 distinct CDR3 sequences; approximately 22% were seen once. Sequencing used PBMCs from blood, obtained about 5 days after vaccination. Receptor source: a man aged 45 to 65 who received an inactivated influenza vaccine.

The chain is built from TRBV6-1 and TRBJ2-7; 8 bases align to TRBD2. V shed 5 bases, J shed 2 bases, and the junction held 11 bases outside the gene matches. Germline lookup yields CDR1 MNHNS and CDR2 SASEGT. The CDR3 covers 16 residues. The CDR3 spells CASSPRSGRSAYEQYF. CDR3 nucleotide sequence: TGTGCCAGCAGTCCCCGCAGCGGGAGATCCGCCTACGAGCAGTACTTC.

This rearrangement joins TRBV7-9 to TRBJ1-1; possible D gene TRBD1, 5 bases. V was cut by 2 bases and J by 5 bases, with 15 bases left in between. Germline assignment: CDR1 SEHNR and CDR2 FQNEAQ (reference sequence). The CDR3 has 15 amino acids. CDR3 residues: CASSLLSGMGTEAFF. CDR3 bases: TGTGCCAGCAGCTTACTGTCAGGGATGGGAACTGAAGCTTTCTTT.

This chain's CDR3 is CASSLSPGLAARTQYF. CDR3 nucleotides: TGTGCCAGCAGTTTATCGCCAGGACTAGCGGCTCGTACGCAGTATTTT. The V call is TRBV27, the J call TRBJ2-3, with 10 bases matching TRBD2. The V gene end was trimmed by 0 bases and the J gene end by 8 bases; junction bases not matched to a gene: 8. Germline V lookup: CDR1 MNHEY, CDR2 SMNVEV (reference sequence). The CDR3 contains 16 residues.

The CDR3 loop reads CSVGGIVASGFDEQFF. The DNA for the CDR3 is TGCAGCGTTGGGGGTATTGTGGCTAGCGGGTTCGATGAGCAGTTCTTC. The V gene is TRBV29-1, the J gene TRBJ2-1; 8 bases agree with TRBD2. From germline, CDR1 is SQVTM and CDR2 ANQGSEA. V dropped 4 bases and J dropped 8; count of bases not matched to a gene: 16. The length of the CDR3 is 16 residues.

This clonotype has a handful of counts. The chain has TRBV18 and TRBJ2-5; 7 bases match TRBD2. The CDR3 has 15 amino acids. In germline, CDR1 is KGHSH, CDR2 LQKENI. V lost 3 bases to trimming and J lost 4 bases; unmatched junction nucleotides: 8. CDR3 DNA: TGTGCCAGCTCACCCCCCGGGGTAGCGGGAGAGACCCAGTACTTC. Amino acid sequence: CASSPPGVAGETQYF.

This clonotype has a count of ten or more. The CDR3 loop reads CSVETGQIYEQYF. Written as DNA, the CDR3 is TGCAGCGTTGAAACGGGACAAATTTACGAGCAGTACTTC. The chain carries TRBV29-1 and TRBJ2-7, with D possibly matching TRBD1 (6 bases). The V and J ends lost 2 bases and 4 bases respectively, with 12 bases between them. The CDR3 is 13 amino acids. CDR1 and CDR2 (germline): SQVTM, ANQGSEA.

Only a few counts were recorded for this clonotype. The chain joins TRBV20-1 to TRBJ2-1; D call uncertain. Per germline, CDR1 DFQATT and CDR2 SNEGSKA (reference sequence). CDR3 length equals 15 residues. V was pared by 0 bases and J by 4 bases, with 13 bases between. In DNA, the CDR3 is TGCAGTGCTAGAGATTTGAACGCACAATACAATGAGCAGTTCTTC. Its protein product is CSARDLNAQYNEQFF.

The rearrangement links TRBV12-3 or TRBV12-4 to TRBJ1-2, with TRBD1 as a possible D gene (6 bases). The CDR3 runs to 15 residues. V lost 5 bases and J lost 8, with 21 bases in between. The CDR3, as DNA: TGTGCCAGCAGTCCCGGACAGTCCATAACTATCGGCTACACCTTC. Its protein is CASSPGQSITIGYTF.